This T cell receptor beta chain was identified during a study of T cell repertoires in cytomegalovirus infection. Germline CDR1 SNHLY, CDR2 FYNNEI. With V trimmed by 7 bases and J by 1 base, 22 bases remained unmatched. CDR3 length equals 20 residues. TCRdb re-derived calls from the reads in MiXCR, one entry per CDR3 protein. The sample includes tens of thousands of distinct CDR3 sequences, about 26% seen only once; the top ten take about 60%. About this clonotype: The antigen remains undetermined.

The receptor's source is a human donor in good health (CMV status not recorded). Some clones in this sample may be carry-over from other donors' samples. This chain links TRBV2 with TRBJ2-1; the match to TRBD2 covers 7 bases. Here the sequenced sample was CD8+ T cells from cultured PBMCs, taken from culture after CMV antigen stimulation. CDR3 in amino acids: CASTPKGVAGMGGSYNEQFF. As DNA, the CDR3 is TGTGCCAGCACCCCCAAAGGTGTAGCGGGTATGGGGGGATCCTACAATGAGCAGTTCTTC.